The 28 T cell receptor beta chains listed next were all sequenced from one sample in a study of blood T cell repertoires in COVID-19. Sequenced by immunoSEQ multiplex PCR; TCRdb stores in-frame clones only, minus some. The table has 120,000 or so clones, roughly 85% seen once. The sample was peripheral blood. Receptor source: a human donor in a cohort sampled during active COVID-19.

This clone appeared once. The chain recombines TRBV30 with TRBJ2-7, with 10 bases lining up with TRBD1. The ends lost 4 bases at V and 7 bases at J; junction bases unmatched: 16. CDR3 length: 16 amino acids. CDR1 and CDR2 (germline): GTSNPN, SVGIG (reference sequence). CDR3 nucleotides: TGTGCCTGGACCCCTCTCCGGGACAGGGGAGGCGGGGAGCAGTACTTC. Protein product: CAWTPLRDRGGGEQYF.

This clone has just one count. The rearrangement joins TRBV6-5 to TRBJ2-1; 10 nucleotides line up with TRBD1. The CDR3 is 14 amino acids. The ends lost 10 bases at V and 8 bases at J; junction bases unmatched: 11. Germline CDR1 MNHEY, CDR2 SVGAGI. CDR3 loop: CATGGDRGRDEQFF. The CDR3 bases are TGTGCCACCGGCGGGGACAGGGGTCGCGATGAGCAGTTCTTC.

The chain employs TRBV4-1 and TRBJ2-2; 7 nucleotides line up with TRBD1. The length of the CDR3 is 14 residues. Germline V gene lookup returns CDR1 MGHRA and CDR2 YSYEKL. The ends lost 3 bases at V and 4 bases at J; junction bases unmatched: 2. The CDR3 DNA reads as TGCGCCAGCAGCCAGACAGGGATCACCGGGGAGCTGTTTTTT. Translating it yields CASSQTGITGELFF.

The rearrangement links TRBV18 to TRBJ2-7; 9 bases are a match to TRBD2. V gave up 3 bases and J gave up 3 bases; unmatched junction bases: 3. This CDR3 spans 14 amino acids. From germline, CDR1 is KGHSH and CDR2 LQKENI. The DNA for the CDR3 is TGTGCCAGCTCACCTGCTAGCGGGAACTACGAGCAGTACTTC. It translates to CASSPASGNYEQYF.

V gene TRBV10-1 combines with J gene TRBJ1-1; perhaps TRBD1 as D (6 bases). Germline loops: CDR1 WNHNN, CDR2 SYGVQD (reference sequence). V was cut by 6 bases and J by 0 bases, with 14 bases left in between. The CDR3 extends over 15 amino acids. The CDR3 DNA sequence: TGCGCCAGCAGACACATGGACAGCTTGAACACTGAAGCTTTCTTT. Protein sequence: CASRHMDSLNTEAFF.

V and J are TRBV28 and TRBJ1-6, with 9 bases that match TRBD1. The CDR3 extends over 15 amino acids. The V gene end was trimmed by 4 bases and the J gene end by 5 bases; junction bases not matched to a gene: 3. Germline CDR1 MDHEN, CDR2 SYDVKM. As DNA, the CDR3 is TGTGCCAGCAGTTCAGGACAGGGGAATAATTCACCCCTCCACTTT. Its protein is CASSSGQGNNSPLHF.

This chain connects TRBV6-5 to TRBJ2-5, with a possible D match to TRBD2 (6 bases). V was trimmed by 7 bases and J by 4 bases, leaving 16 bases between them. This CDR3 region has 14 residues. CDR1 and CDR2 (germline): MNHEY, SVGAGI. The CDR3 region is CASKGWRETETQYF. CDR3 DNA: TGTGCCAGCAAGGGGTGGCGGGAAACAGAGACCCAGTACTTC.

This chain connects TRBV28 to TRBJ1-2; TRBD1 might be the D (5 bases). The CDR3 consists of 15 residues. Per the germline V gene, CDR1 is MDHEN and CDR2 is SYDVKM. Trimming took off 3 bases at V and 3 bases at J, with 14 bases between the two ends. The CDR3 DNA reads TGTGCCAGCAGTTTTAGAGGTGCGGGGCACTATGGCTACACCTTC. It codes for CASSFRGAGHYGYTF.

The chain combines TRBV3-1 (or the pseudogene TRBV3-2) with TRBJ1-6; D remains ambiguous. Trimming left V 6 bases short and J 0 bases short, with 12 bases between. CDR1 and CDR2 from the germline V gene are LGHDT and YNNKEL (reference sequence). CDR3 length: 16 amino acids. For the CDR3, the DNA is TGTGCCAGCAGAACGCACCGGAGCTCCTATAATTCACCCCTCCACTTT. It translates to CASRTHRSSYNSPLHF.

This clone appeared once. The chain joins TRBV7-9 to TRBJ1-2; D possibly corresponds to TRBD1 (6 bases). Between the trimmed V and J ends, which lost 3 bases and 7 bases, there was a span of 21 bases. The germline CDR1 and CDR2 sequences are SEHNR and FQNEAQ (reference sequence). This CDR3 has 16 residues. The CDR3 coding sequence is TGTGCCAGCAGCTTCCTCGACAGGCTCCCGTATGGTGGCTACACCTTC. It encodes CASSFLDRLPYGGYTF. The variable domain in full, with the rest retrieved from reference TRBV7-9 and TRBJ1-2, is DTGVSQNPRHKITKRGQNVTFRCDPISEHNRLYWYRQTLGQGPEFLTYFQNEAQLEKSRLLSDRFSAERPKGSFSTLEIQRTEQGDSAMYLCASSFLDRLPYGGYTFGSGTRLTVV.

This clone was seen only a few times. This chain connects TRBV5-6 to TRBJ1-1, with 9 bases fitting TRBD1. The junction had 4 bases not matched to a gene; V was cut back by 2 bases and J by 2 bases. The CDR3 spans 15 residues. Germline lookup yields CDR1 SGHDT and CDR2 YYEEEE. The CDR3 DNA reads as TGTGCCAGCAGCTTCCGGGACAGGGTAAACACTGAAGCTTTCTTT. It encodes CASSFRDRVNTEAFF.

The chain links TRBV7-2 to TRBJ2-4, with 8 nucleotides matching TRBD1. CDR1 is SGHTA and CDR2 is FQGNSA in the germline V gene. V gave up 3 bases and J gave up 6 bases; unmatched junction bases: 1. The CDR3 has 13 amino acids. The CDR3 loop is CASSFGQGNIQYF. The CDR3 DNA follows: TGTGCCAGCAGCTTCGGACAGGGAAACATTCAGTACTTC.

CDR3 sequence reads: CASSVGTSGNYEQYF. DNA for the CDR3: TGTGCCAGCAGCGTAGGGACTAGCGGGAACTACGAGCAGTACTTC. This chain links TRBV9 with TRBJ2-7, with 12 bases fitting TRBD2. V lost 0 bases to trimming and J lost 3 bases; unmatched junction nucleotides: 1. This CDR3 contains 15 residues. Per the germline V gene, CDR1 is SGDLS and CDR2 is YYNGEE. The complete variable domain, with remaining parts taken from reference TRBV9 and TRBJ2-7, reads DSGVTQTPKHLITATGQRVTLRCSPRSGDLSVYWYQQSLDQGLQFLIQYYNGEERAKGNILERFSAQQFPDLHSELNLSSLELGDSALYFCASSVGTSGNYEQYFGPGTRLTVT.

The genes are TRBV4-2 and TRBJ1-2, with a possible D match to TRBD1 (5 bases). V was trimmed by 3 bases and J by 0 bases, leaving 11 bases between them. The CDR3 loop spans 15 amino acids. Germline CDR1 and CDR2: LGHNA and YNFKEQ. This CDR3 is CASSQKGHTNYGYTF. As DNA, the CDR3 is TGTGCCAGCAGCCAGAAGGGGCACACTAACTATGGCTACACCTTC.

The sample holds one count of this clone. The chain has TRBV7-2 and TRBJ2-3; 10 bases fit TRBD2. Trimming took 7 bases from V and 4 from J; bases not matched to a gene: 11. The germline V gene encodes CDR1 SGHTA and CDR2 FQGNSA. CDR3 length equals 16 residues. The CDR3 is CASNLLGAGGPDTQYF. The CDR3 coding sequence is TGTGCCAGCAACCTTCTAGGAGCGGGAGGGCCAGATACGCAGTATTTT.

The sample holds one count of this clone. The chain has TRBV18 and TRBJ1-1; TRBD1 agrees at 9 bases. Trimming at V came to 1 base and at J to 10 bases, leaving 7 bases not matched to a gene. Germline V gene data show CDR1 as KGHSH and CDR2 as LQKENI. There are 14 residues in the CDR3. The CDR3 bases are TGTGCCAGCTCACCACGGGACAGGGCGTCCGGAGCTTTCTTT. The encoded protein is CASSPRDRASGAFF.

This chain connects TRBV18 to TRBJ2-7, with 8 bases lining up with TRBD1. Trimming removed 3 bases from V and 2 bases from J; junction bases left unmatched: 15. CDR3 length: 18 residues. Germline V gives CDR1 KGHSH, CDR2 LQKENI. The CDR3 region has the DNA TGTGCCAGCTCACCGACATTTACAGGGGGTTGGACCCCCTACGAGCAGTACTTC. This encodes CASSPTFTGGWTPYEQYF.

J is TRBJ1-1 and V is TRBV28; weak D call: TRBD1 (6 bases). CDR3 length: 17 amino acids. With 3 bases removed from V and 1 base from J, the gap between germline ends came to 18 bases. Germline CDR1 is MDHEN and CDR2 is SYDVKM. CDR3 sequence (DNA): TGTGCCAGCAGTTTGGTTTCAGGGAGGGGGAAGAACACTGAAGCTTTCTTT. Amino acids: CASSLVSGRGKNTEAFF.

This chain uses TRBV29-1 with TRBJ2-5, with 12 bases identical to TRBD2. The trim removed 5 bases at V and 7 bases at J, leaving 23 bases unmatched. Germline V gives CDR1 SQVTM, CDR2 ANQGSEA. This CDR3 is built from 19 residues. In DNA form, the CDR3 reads TGCAGCGTTCCCCCGGGGACCTTACAGACTAGCGGGGGAAAGGGGACCCAGTACTTC. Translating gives CSVPPGTLQTSGGKGTQYF.

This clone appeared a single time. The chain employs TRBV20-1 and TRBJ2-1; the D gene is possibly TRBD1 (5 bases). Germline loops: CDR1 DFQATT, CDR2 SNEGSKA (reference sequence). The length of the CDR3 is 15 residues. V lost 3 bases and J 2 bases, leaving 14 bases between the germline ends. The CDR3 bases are TGCAGTGCTAGTGGGGCCCTTAGTACCTACAATGAGCAGTTCTTC. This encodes CSASGALSTYNEQFF.

The CDR3 nucleotides read TGTGCCAGCAGTCGCGGGACTAGCGGGAACGAGCAGTACTTC. Translated: CASSRGTSGNEQYF. This chain joins TRBV6-5 and TRBJ2-7, with 13 positions matching TRBD2. V dropped 5 bases and J dropped 5; count of bases not matched to a gene: 3. The length of the CDR3 is 14 residues. Germline CDR1 is MNHEY and CDR2 is SVGAGI.

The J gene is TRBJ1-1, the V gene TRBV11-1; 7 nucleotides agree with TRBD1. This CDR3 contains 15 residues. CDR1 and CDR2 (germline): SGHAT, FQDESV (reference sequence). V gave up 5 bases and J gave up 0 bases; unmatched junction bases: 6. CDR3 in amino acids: CASSPGDRMNTEAFF. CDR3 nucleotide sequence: TGTGCCAGCAGCCCAGGGGACAGAATGAACACTGAAGCTTTCTTT.

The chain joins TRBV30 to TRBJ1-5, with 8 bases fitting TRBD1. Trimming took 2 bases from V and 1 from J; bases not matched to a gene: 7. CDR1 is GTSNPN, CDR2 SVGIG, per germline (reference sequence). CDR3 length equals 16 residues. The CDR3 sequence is CAWSLRGPRSNQPQHF. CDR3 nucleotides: TGTGCCTGGAGTCTCAGGGGGCCGCGGAGCAATCAGCCCCAGCATTTT.

This chain's CDR3 is CAISEQGARNEQYF. CDR3 DNA: TGTGCCATCAGTGAGCAGGGGGCGCGGAACGAGCAGTACTTC. The chain is built from TRBV10-3 and TRBJ2-7; 8 nucleotides match TRBD1. With 2 bases clipped from V and 5 bases from J, the junction kept 5 bases outside the gene matches. This CDR3 spans 14 amino acids. Germline CDR1 ENHRY, CDR2 SYGVKD.

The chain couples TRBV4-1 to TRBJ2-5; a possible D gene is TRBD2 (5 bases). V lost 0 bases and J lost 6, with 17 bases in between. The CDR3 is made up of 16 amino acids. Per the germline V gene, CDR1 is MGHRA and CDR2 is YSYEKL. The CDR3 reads CASSQDWELRGKTQYF. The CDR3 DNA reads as TGCGCCAGCAGCCAAGATTGGGAGCTCCGGGGAAAGACCCAGTACTTC.

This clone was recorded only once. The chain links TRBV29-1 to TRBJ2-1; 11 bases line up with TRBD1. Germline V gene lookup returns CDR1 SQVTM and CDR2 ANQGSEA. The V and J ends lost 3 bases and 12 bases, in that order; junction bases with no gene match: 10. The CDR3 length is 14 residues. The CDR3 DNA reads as TGCAGCGTTGACGGACAGGGGGCGGTTTTAGGGCAGTTCTTC. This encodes CSVDGQGAVLGQFF.

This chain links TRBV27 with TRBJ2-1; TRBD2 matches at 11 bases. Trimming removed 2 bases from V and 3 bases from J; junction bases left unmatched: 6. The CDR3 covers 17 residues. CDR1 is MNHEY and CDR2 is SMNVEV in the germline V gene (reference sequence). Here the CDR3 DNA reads TGTGCCAGCAGTTTAGGGGCTAGCGGGGGGATCTACAATGAGCAGTTCTTC. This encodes CASSLGASGGIYNEQFF.

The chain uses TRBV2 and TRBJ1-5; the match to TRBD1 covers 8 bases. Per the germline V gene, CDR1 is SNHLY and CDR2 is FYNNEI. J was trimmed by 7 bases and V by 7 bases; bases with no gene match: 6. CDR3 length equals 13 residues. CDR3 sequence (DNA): TGTGCCAGCAATGACAGGGGAGACCAGCCCCAGCATTTT. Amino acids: CASNDRGDQPQHF.